The entry that follows covers one T cell receptor (beta chain) sequence. Its antigen target is currently unknown. Per-base qualities were not stored, and no clone one base away is much larger. According to the germline V gene, CDR1 reads SQVTM and CDR2 reads ANQGSEA. Spanning cysteine to phenylalanine, the CDR3 consists of 14 amino acids. Only the CDR3 portion is preserved as DNA: 42 bases, with reading frame beginning at the first base. Germline trimming: 7 bases from V, 7 bases from J; junction bases outside gene matches: 6. Ficoll-Paque density gradient centrifugation was used to isolate PBMCs. For sequencing, an Illumina NovaSeq 6000 was employed. cDNA libraries for TCRalpha and TCRbeta were prepared by 5'RACE using constant-segment primers, with sample barcodes and unique molecular identifiers added. Trizol reagent was used to extract RNA from every sample. Library amplification was performed in two PCR steps, and a second sample barcode and Illumina TruSeq adapters were introduced in the second step. Sequencing of libraries was performed on an Illumina NovaSeq with 2 x 150 bp paired-end reads. From the authors' description of their analysis: Demultiplexing of reads and collapsing into UMI-guided consensus sequences were performed with migec v1.2.7. Using mixcr v2.1.11, the UMI consensuses were aligned to TRA and TRB V and J templates and assembled into clonotypes. Expanded or contracted clonotypes were those called significant by both edgeR and NoisET, with noise models trained on biological replicates. For edgeR calls, the thresholds were a false discovery rate-adjusted p below 0.01 and a log2 fold-change of 1. As an exploratory analysis of dynamics, PCA with hierarchical clustering was applied to max-normalized trajectories of the 1000 most abundant clonotypes. Separately sequenced CD4+ and CD8+ repertoires were used to assign a CD4 or CD8 phenotype to each responding clone. TCRdb reanalyzed the raw reads on its own, using fastp at Q25 for trimming and MiXCR for clone calling, and kept in-frame beta chains. Rows with one shared CDR3 protein collapse into an entry with the most common genes and DNA. The V and J calls, along with clone size, are taken from TCRdb and not from the paper's own processing. The sample table lists more than 80,000 distinct CDR3 sequences, over 15% of them with a count of one. Around 28% of the sample is taken by the ten largest.

The sample originates from a study of T-cell memory formation after mild COVID-19 (TCRdb year 2021). Regarding the study in general: Most TCR sequence clusters were specific to one of the two donors. In a couple of donors, T-cell clones that expanded and contracted after mild COVID-19 were followed by sequencing TCRalpha and TCRbeta repertoires longitudinally. Two young, previously healthy adult volunteers, one female and one male, were included in the cohort.

Beyond this particular receptor, the publication reports: Contracting CD4+ clones turned up mainly in the CM and EM memory subsets, whereas EMRA was where CD8+ clones were enriched. The study covered only a couple of mild cases, and larger cohorts including severe cases with pre-infection samples were considered necessary. Some responding clones were detected in pre-infection memory, suggesting pre-existing cross-reactive memory T cells joined the SARS-CoV-2 response. SARS-CoV-2 specificity was not confirmed for the second-wave clones peaking on day 37. Clones that contracted from day 15 to 85 showed balanced CD4/CD8 phenotypes, whereas a second wave of clones that expanded from day 15 to 37 leaned towards CD4+.

Sequences were obtained from PBMCs or a T cell subset sorted from them (not recorded which). Recombination joined TRBV29-1 with TRBJ2-1, with TRBD2 matching 14 junction bases. The TCR originated in an adult woman who had mild COVID-19 (a few samples of this study predate the infection). The sample titles of this study are shuffled in the database, so cell type and time point are left out; the donor was told from shared clones. The CDR3 region reads CSAGGLAGGNEQFF. The nucleotide sequence reads TGCAGCGCCGGAGGACTAGCGGGGGGAAATGAGCAGTTCTTC.